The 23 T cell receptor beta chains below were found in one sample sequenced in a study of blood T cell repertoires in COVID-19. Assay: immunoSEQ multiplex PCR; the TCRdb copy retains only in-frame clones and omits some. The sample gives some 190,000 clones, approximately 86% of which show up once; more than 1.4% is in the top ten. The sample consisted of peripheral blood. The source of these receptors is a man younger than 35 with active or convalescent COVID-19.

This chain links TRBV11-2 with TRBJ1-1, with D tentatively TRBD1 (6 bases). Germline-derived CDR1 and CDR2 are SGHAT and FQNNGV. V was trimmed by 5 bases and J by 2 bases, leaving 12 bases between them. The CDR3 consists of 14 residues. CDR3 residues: CASSARGYNTEAFF. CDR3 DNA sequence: TGTGCCAGCAGCGCTAGGGGGTATAACACTGAAGCTTTCTTT.

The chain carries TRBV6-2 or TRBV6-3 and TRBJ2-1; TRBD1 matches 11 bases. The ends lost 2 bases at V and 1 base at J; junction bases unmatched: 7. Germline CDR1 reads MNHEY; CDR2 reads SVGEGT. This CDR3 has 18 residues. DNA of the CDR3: TGTGCCAGCAGTTACCGGGACAGGGGGTATGTTTCCTACAATGAGCAGTTCTTC. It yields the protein CASSYRDRGYVSYNEQFF.

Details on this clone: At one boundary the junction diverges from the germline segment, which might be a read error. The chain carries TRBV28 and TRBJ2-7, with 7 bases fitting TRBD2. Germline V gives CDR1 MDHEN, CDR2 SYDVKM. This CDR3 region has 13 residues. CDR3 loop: CASTKTSSHEQYF. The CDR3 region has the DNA TGTGCCAGCACGAAGACTAGCTCCCACGAGCAGTACTTC.

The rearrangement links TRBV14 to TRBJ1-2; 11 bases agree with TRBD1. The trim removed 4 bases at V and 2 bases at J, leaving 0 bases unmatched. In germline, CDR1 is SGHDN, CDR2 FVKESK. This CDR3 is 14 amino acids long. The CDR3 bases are TGTGCCAGCAGCCGGGACAGGGGGAACTATGGCTACACCTTC. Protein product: CASSRDRGNYGYTF. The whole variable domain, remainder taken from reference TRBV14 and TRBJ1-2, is EAGVTQFPSHSVIEKGQTVTLRCDPISGHDNLYWYRRVMGKEIKFLLHFVKESKQDESGMPNNRFLAERTGGTYSTLKVQPAELEDSGVYFCASSRDRGNYGYTFGSGTRLTVV.

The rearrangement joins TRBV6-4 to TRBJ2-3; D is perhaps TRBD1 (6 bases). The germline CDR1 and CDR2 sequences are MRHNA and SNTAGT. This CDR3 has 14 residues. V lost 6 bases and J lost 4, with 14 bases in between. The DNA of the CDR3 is TGTGCCAGCAGGAACAGGGATTCAGCAGATACGCAGTATTTT. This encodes CASRNRDSADTQYF.

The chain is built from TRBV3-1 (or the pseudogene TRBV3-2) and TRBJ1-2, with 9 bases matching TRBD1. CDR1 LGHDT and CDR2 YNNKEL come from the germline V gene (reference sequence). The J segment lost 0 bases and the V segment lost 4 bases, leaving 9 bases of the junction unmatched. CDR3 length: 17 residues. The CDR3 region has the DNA TGTGCCAGCAGCCGAACTTGGACAGGGGCGACTAACTATGGCTACACCTTC. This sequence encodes CASSRTWTGATNYGYTF.

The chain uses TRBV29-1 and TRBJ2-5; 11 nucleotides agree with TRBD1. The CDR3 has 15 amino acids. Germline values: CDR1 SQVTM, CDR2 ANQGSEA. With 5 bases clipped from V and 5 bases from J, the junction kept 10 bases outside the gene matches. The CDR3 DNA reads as TGCAGCGTTACCCGAGGACAGGGGGCTTCGGAGACCCAGTACTTC. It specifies CSVTRGQGASETQYF.

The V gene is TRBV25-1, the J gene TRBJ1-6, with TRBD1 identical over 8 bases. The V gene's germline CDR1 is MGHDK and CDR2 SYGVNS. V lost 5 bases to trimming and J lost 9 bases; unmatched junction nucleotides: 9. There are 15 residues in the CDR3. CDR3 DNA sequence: TGTGCCAGCAGTAGGACAGGGACTGGGGGTTCACCCCTCCACTTT. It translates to CASSRTGTGGSPLHF.

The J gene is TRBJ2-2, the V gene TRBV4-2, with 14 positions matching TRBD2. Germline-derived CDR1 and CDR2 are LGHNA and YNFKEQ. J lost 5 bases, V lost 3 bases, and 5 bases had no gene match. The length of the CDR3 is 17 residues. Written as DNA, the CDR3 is TGTGCCAGCAGCCAGGGACTAGCGGGAGCTATAACCGGGGAGCTGTTTTTT. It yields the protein CASSQGLAGAITGELFF.

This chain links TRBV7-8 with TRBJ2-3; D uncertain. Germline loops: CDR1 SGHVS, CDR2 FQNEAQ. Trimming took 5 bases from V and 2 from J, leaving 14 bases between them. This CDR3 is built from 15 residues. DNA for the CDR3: TGTGCCAGCAGCCGCTTCGGGTCGGACACAGATACGCAGTATTTT. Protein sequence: CASSRFGSDTDTQYF.

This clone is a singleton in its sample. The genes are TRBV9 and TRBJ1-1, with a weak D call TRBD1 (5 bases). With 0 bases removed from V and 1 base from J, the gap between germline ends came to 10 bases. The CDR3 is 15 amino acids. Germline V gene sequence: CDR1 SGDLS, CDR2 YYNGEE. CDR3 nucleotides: TGTGCCAGCAGCGTAGCGGGGGGAACGAACACTGAAGCTTTCTTT. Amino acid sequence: CASSVAGGTNTEAFF.

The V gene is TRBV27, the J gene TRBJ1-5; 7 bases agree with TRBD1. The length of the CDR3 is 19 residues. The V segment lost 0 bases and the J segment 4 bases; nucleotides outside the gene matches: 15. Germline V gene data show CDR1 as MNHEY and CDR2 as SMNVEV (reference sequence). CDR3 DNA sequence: TGTGCCAGCAGTTTATCGTCAGGGGGTCCAGGCCAAGGGAATCAGCCCCAGCATTTT. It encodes CASSLSSGGPGQGNQPQHF.

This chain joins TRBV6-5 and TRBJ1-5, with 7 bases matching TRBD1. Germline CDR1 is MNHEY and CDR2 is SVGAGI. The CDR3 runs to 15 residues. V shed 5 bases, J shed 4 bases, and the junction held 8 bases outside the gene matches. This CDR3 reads CASSPNRGGNQPQHF. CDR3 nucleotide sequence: TGTGCCAGCAGTCCAAACAGGGGAGGAAATCAGCCCCAGCATTTT.

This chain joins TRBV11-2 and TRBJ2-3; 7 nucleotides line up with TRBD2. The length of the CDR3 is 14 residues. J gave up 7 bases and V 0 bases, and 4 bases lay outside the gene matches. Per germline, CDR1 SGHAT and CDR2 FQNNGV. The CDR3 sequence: CASSLEPSGNTQYF. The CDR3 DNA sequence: TGTGCCAGCAGCTTAGAGCCTAGCGGTAATACGCAGTATTTT.

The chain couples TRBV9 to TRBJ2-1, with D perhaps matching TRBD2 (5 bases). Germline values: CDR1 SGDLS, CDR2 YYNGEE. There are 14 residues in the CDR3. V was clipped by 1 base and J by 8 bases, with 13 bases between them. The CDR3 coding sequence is TGTGCCAGCAGCGTAAGGACTCCACCCCATGAGCAGTTCTTC. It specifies CASSVRTPPHEQFF.

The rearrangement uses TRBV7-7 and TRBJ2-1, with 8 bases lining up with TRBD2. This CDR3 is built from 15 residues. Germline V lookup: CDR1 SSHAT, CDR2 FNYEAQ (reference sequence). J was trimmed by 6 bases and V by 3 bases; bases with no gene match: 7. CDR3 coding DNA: TGTGCCAGCAGCTTGGGATATGCGGGGGGCAATGAGCAGTTCTTC. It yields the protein CASSLGYAGGNEQFF. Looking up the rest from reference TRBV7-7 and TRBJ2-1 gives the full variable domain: GAGVSQSPRYKVTKRGQDVTLRCDPISSHATLYWYQQALGQGPEFLTYFNYEAQPDKSGLPSDRFSAERPEGSISTLTIQRTEQRDSAMYRCASSLGYAGGNEQFFGPGTRLTVL.

The CDR3 spells CASSVARLAADTQYF. For the CDR3, the DNA is TGTGCCAGCAGCGTAGCGCGACTAGCGGCAGATACGCAGTATTTT. The chain recombines TRBV9 with TRBJ2-3, with TRBD2 matching 9 bases. This CDR3 spans 15 amino acids. Germline CDR1 is SGDLS and CDR2 is YYNGEE. J gave up 4 bases and V 0 bases, and 3 bases lay outside the gene matches.

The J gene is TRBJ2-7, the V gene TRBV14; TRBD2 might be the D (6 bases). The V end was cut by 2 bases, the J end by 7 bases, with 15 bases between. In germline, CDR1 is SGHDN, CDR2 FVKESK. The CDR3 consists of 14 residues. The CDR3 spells CASSQILGGSEQYF. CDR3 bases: TGTGCCAGCAGCCAAATCCTTGGGGGGTCAGAGCAGTACTTC. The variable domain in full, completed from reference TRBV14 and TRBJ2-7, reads EAGVTQFPSHSVIEKGQTVTLRCDPISGHDNLYWYRRVMGKEIKFLLHFVKESKQDESGMPNNRFLAERTGGTYSTLKVQPAELEDSGVYFCASSQILGGSEQYFGPGTRLTVT.

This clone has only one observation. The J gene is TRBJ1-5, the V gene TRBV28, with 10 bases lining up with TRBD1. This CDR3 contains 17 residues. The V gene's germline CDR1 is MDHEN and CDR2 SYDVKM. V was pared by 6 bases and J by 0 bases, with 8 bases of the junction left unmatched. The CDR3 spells CASSRRQGANSNQPQHF. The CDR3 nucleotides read TGTGCCAGCAGCCGACGACAGGGGGCAAATAGCAATCAGCCCCAGCATTTT.

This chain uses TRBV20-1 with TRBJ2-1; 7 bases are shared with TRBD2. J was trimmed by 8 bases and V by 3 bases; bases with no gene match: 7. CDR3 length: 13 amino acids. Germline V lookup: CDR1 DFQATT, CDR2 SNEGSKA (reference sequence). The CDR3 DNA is TGCAGTGCTAGTCGCGGGAGTATCTATGAGCAGTTCTTC. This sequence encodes CSASRGSIYEQFF.

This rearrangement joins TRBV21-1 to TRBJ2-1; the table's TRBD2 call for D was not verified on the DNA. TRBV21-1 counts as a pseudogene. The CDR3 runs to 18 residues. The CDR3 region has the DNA TGTGCCAGCAGCAAACTTACTAGCGGGAGTGGCCCCTACAATGAGCAGTTCTTC. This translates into CASSKLTSGSGPYNEQFF.

The CDR3 bases are TGTGCCACCAGTGATTGGAGGGGACAGAACTATGGCTACACCTTC. It yields the protein CATSDWRGQNYGYTF. The V call is TRBV24-1, the J call TRBJ1-2; TRBD1 agrees at 7 bases. Germline V gene lookup returns CDR1 KGHDR and CDR2 SFDVKD. The junction had 4 bases not matched to a gene; V was cut back by 2 bases and J by 2 bases. The CDR3 runs to 15 residues.

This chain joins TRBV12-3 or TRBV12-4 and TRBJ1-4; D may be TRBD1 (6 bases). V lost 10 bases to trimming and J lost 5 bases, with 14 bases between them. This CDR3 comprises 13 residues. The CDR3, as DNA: TGTGCCACCCGGGGGGGCAGGAATGAAAAACTGTTTTTT. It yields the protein CATRGGRNEKLFF.